This T cell receptor (beta chain) is drawn from a study of blood T cell repertoires in COVID-19. The CDR3 totals 15 residues. Germline V gene lookup returns CDR1 LNHNV and CDR2 YYDKDF (reference sequence). V lost 0 bases and J 7 bases, leaving 10 bases between the germline ends. Data came from immunoSEQ multiplex PCR; TCRdb stores just in-frame clones and leaves some out. The table lists 140,000 or so clones, just under 85% of them singletons, with about 3% in the top ten. V gene TRBV15 combines with J gene TRBJ1-6; D call uncertain. Sequencing was done on a sample of peripheral blood. The source of this sequence is a woman of 80 years or more with acute or convalescent COVID-19. In DNA, the CDR3 is TGTGCCACCAGCAGAGACTCGACGGGGAATTCACCCCTCCACTTT. This sequence encodes CATSRDSTGNSPLHF.